What follows are 27 T cell receptor beta chains derived from one specimen sequenced in a study of control samples from healthy donors and cancer patients. The assay was immunoSEQ multiplex PCR, and TCRdb's table has in-frame clones only and misses some. The sample records roughly 59,000 clones, roughly 90% being singletons. Sequenced: PBMCs. These receptors were collected from a man aged 40-49 years with colorectal cancer.

The rearrangement links TRBV6-5 to TRBJ2-2, with D perhaps matching TRBD1 (6 bases). Germline lookup yields CDR1 MNHEY and CDR2 SVGAGI. The CDR3 totals 15 residues. Deletions cut 6 bases from V and 5 bases from J, with 16 bases between. DNA for the CDR3: TGTGCCAGCAGATTGGACAGCTTGGGGACCGGGGAGCTGTTTTTT. It translates to CASRLDSLGTGELFF.

V and J are TRBV5-1 and TRBJ2-7; D remains ambiguous. This CDR3 comprises 13 residues. Trimming cost V 0 bases and J 0 bases, with 4 bases left between them. Germline-derived CDR1 and CDR2 are SGHRS and YFSETQ. DNA of the CDR3: TGCGCCAGCAGCTTGGACGGCTCCTACGAGCAGTACTTC. It yields the protein CASSLDGSYEQYF.

The J gene is TRBJ2-3, the V gene TRBV7-3; D is ambiguous. Germline CDR1 SGHTA, CDR2 FQGTGA. The CDR3 consists of 12 residues. Trimming stripped 4 bases from V and 2 bases from J, with 4 bases between. In DNA, the CDR3 is TGTGCCAGCAGCTACACCACAGATACGCAGTATTTT. Its protein is CASSYTTDTQYF. Full variable domain (rest looked up from reference TRBV7-3 and TRBJ2-3): GAGVSQTPSNKVTEKGKYVELRCDPISGHTALYWYRQSLGQGPEFLIYFQGTGAADDSGLPNDRFFAVRPEGSVSTLKIQRTERGDSAVYLCASSYTTDTQYFGPGTRLTVL.

The chain recombines TRBV3-1 (or the pseudogene TRBV3-2) with TRBJ2-7, with 10 nucleotides matching TRBD1. CDR1 is LGHDT, CDR2 YNNKEL, per germline (reference sequence). The length of the CDR3 is 14 residues. Trimming removed 3 bases from V and 6 bases from J; junction bases left unmatched: 5. The CDR3 spells CASSHGQGVAEQYF. The CDR3 region has the DNA TGTGCCAGCAGCCATGGACAGGGGGTGGCCGAGCAGTACTTC.

This chain uses TRBV27 with TRBJ2-3; D not certain. V gave up 5 bases and J gave up 1 base, with 4 bases separating them. Germline CDR1 and CDR2: MNHEY and SMNVEV (reference sequence). This CDR3 spans 12 amino acids. In DNA form, the CDR3 reads TGTGCCAGCAGTCACCGCACAGATACGCAGTATTTT. Residues: CASSHRTDTQYF.

J is TRBJ2-1 and V is TRBV7-7, with 7 bases identical to TRBD1. V dropped 3 bases and J dropped 2; count of bases not matched to a gene: 4. The germline CDR1 and CDR2 sequences are SSHAT and FNYEAQ (reference sequence). This CDR3 spans 15 amino acids. The CDR3 sequence is CASSFRTGAYNEQFF. For the CDR3, the DNA is TGTGCCAGCAGCTTTCGGACAGGAGCCTACAATGAGCAGTTCTTC.

The rearrangement uses TRBV5-1 and TRBJ2-2; D remains unclear. The germline V gene encodes CDR1 SGHRS and CDR2 YFSETQ. The CDR3 covers 13 residues. V lost 0 bases and J lost 3, with 3 bases in between. CDR3 nucleotide sequence: TGCGCCAGCAGCTTGGACGACACCGGGGAGCTGTTTTTT. This sequence encodes CASSLDDTGELFF.

The chain couples TRBV6-5 to TRBJ1-1; D call uncertain. The CDR3 loop spans 15 amino acids. Germline assignment: CDR1 MNHEY and CDR2 SVGAGI. Between the trimmed V and J ends, which lost 3 bases and 1 base, there was a span of 12 bases. CDR3 in DNA: TGTGCCAGCAGTTATTCAATCCAGACGAACACTGAAGCTTTCTTT. Its translation is CASSYSIQTNTEAFF.

A single count supports this clone. This chain uses TRBV18 with TRBJ1-5, with no clear D. CDR3 length: 15 residues. The V gene's germline CDR1 is KGHSH and CDR2 LQKENI. Trimming shortened V by 3 bases and J by 4 bases, and 13 bases separated the two germline ends. CDR3 region: CASSPETQRNQPQHF. DNA of the CDR3: TGTGCCAGCTCACCGGAGACACAGAGAAATCAGCCCCAGCATTTT. Filled out from reference TRBV18 and TRBJ1-5, the complete variable domain reads NAGVMQNPRHLVRRRGQEARLRCSPMKGHSHVYWYRQLPEEGLKFMVYLQKENIIDESGMPKERFSAEFPKEGPSILRIQQVVRGDSAAYFCASSPETQRNQPQHFGDGTRLSIL.

This clone has a single count. The chain employs TRBV6-5 and TRBJ2-1, with 11 bases identical to TRBD2. CDR3 length: 15 amino acids. In germline, CDR1 is MNHEY, CDR2 SVGAGI. V lost 6 bases, J lost 6 bases, and 7 bases stayed unmatched. CDR3 sequence: CASRGWLAGGNEQFF. Written as DNA, the CDR3 is TGTGCCAGCAGGGGGTGGCTAGCGGGGGGCAATGAGCAGTTCTTC.

This chain's CDR3 is CASNSPRENTEAFF. The DNA of the CDR3 is TGTGCCAGCAATTCTCCCCGAGAGAACACTGAAGCTTTCTTT. This chain joins TRBV6-5 and TRBJ1-1; D unclear. Looked up from germline, CDR1 is MNHEY and CDR2 is SVGAGI. V lost 7 bases and J 1 base, leaving 13 bases between the germline ends. CDR3 length: 14 amino acids.

The rearrangement links TRBV6-1 to TRBJ1-4; D unclear. Trimming removed 3 bases from V and 7 bases from J, with 15 bases in between. The germline CDR1 and CDR2 sequences are MNHNS and SASEGT. The CDR3 is made up of 15 amino acids. CDR3 region: CASSEPGYAAEKLFF. The DNA of the CDR3 is TGTGCCAGCAGTGAGCCGGGTTATGCGGCTGAAAAACTGTTTTTT.

The chain joins TRBV15 to TRBJ2-3; the match to TRBD2 covers 16 bases. This CDR3 is built from 23 residues. Germline V CDR1 and CDR2: LNHNV, YYDKDF (reference sequence). The V segment lost 2 bases and the J segment 2 bases; nucleotides outside the gene matches: 19. CDR3 loop: CATSRRRTVPGLAGGRSTDTQYF. As DNA, the CDR3 is TGTGCCACCAGCAGAAGACGGACGGTTCCGGGACTAGCGGGGGGGCGATCCACAGATACGCAGTATTTT.

This chain links TRBV6-6 with TRBJ1-2, with D possibly matching TRBD1 (6 bases). CDR3 length equals 14 residues. Germline values: CDR1 MNHNY, CDR2 SVGAGI (reference sequence). V was trimmed by 5 bases and J by 1 base, leaving 11 bases between them. The CDR3 nucleotides are TGTGCCAGCAGTGACCGGGACATTAACTATGGCTACACCTTC. It is translated as CASSDRDINYGYTF.

This chain joins TRBV9 and TRBJ1-2; tentatively, D is TRBD1 (6 bases). Germline V gene data show CDR1 as SGDLS and CDR2 as YYNGEE. The CDR3 has 15 amino acids. V was cut by 3 bases and J by 0 bases, with 12 bases left in between. CDR3 DNA: TGTGCCAGCAGCGCCCCACAGGGTTCTAACTATGGCTACACCTTC. Protein product: CASSAPQGSNYGYTF.

The chain has TRBV14 and TRBJ2-7; D is unclear. Germline V gives CDR1 SGHDN, CDR2 FVKESK. V was shortened by 5 bases and J by 7 bases, with 21 bases between the two germline ends. The CDR3 sequence is 15 residues long. The CDR3 spells CASSSFVGRLGEQYF. CDR3 nucleotides: TGTGCCAGCAGCTCATTTGTGGGAAGGCTAGGAGAGCAGTACTTC.

The rearrangement uses TRBV30 and TRBJ1-5, with 11 bases fitting TRBD1. V shed 1 base and J 5 bases; nucleotides not matched to a gene: 1. This CDR3 has 14 residues. CDR1 and CDR2 (germline): GTSNPN, SVGIG (reference sequence). The chain's CDR3 is CAWSGDRGDQPQHF. CDR3 DNA: TGTGCCTGGAGTGGGGACAGGGGGGATCAGCCCCAGCATTTT. The whole variable domain, filled in from reference TRBV30 and TRBJ1-5, reads SQTIHQWPATLVQPVGSPLSLECTVEGTSNPNLYWYRQAAGRGLQLLFYSVGIGQISSEVPQNLSASRPQDRQFILSSKKLLLSDSGFYLCAWSGDRGDQPQHFGDGTRLSIL.

The chain uses TRBV11-2 and TRBJ2-6; D is unresolved. Looked up from germline, CDR1 is SGHAT and CDR2 is FQNNGV. The CDR3 contains 14 residues. Trimming shortened V by 5 bases and J by 11 bases, and 16 bases separated the two germline ends. The CDR3 coding sequence is TGTGCCAGCAGCCGTGGGAAGGTATCCCACGTCCTGACTTTC. Translated, it gives CASSRGKVSHVLTF.

This rearrangement joins TRBV4-3 to TRBJ1-2; D might be TRBD1 (6 bases). CDR1 and CDR2 (germline): LGHNA, YSLEER. Trimming removed 1 base from V and 7 bases from J, with 13 bases in between. The CDR3 extends over 14 amino acids. CDR3: CASSQGAATGGYTF. CDR3 bases: TGCGCCAGCAGCCAAGGTGCAGCGACAGGTGGCTACACCTTC.

V and J are TRBV12-3 or TRBV12-4 and TRBJ2-3, with D possibly called TRBD1 or TRBD2 (5 bases each). V lost 3 bases, J lost 9 bases, and 7 bases lay in between. The CDR3 loop spans 11 amino acids. Here the CDR3 DNA reads TGTGCCAGCAGTTTGGGGGAAACGCAGTATTTT. Its protein product is CASSLGETQYF.

The gene calls are TRBV7-6 and TRBJ1-2, with 7 bases lining up with TRBD1. Germline V CDR1 and CDR2: SGHVS, FNYEAQ. With 2 bases clipped from V and 2 bases from J, the junction kept 14 bases outside the gene matches. The CDR3 extends over 18 amino acids. The CDR3 sequence is CASSLTAGGGQQNYGYTF. The CDR3 region has the DNA TGTGCCAGCAGCTTAACAGCGGGGGGGGGACAGCAAAACTATGGCTACACCTTC.

This chain connects TRBV6-5 to TRBJ1-2, with D maybe TRBD1 (6 bases). CDR3 length: 14 residues. Per germline, CDR1 MNHEY and CDR2 SVGAGI. V was pared by 2 bases and J by 3 bases, with 10 bases between. CDR3 coding DNA: TGTGCCAGCAGTTACACAGAGGGGGACTATGGCTACACCTTC. It encodes CASSYTEGDYGYTF.

This clone was found once. The rearrangement joins TRBV5-1 to TRBJ1-1; TRBD1 might be the D (6 bases). CDR1 and CDR2 (germline): SGHRS, YFSETQ. V gave up 3 bases and J gave up 5 bases, with 8 bases separating them. This CDR3 comprises 12 residues. The CDR3 sequence: CASSSQGTEAFF. The CDR3 DNA is TGCGCCAGCAGCTCTCAGGGGACTGAAGCTTTCTTT.

This sequence joins TRBV11-2 and TRBJ2-5; 11 nucleotides line up with TRBD1. Germline V lookup: CDR1 SGHAT, CDR2 FQNNGV. The V segment lost 5 bases and the J segment 5 bases; nucleotides outside the gene matches: 10. CDR3 size: 16 residues. The CDR3: CASSLGQGAGMETQYF. CDR3 nucleotide sequence: TGTGCCAGCAGCCTAGGACAGGGGGCGGGTATGGAGACCCAGTACTTC.

This chain joins TRBV7-2 and TRBJ1-3; 9 bases match TRBD1. The CDR3 totals 16 residues. The V gene end was trimmed by 0 bases and the J gene end by 4 bases; junction bases not matched to a gene: 4. Germline V gene sequence: CDR1 SGHTA, CDR2 FQGNSA. The CDR3 protein is CASSLAQTGGGNTIYF. The DNA of the CDR3 is TGTGCCAGCAGCTTAGCCCAGACAGGGGGAGGAAACACCATATATTTT. Drawing the rest from reference TRBV7-2 and TRBJ1-3, the complete variable domain is GAGVSQSPSNKVTEKGKDVELRCDPISGHTALYWYRQSLGQGLEFLIYFQGNSAPDKSGLPSDRFSAERTGGSVSTLTIQRTQQEDSAVYLCASSLAQTGGGNTIYFGEGSWLTVV.

The chain recombines TRBV18 with TRBJ1-4; D possibly corresponds to TRBD1 (6 bases). Trimming cost V 3 bases and J 0 bases, with 14 bases left between them. The V gene's germline CDR1 is KGHSH and CDR2 LQKENI. The length of the CDR3 is 17 residues. In DNA form, the CDR3 reads TGTGCCAGCTCACCTCAAGGACAGCGAGCAACTAATGAAAAACTGTTTTTT. This codes for CASSPQGQRATNEKLFF.

The V and J genes are TRBV11-2 and TRBJ1-2; TRBD1 matches 8 bases. From germline, CDR1 is SGHAT and CDR2 FQNNGV. The V and J ends lost 6 bases and 0 bases, in that order; junction bases with no gene match: 9. There are 16 residues in the CDR3. In DNA, the CDR3 is TGTGCCAGCAGATCCCCCGGGACAGGTTCTAACTATGGCTACACCTTC. It encodes CASRSPGTGSNYGYTF.